This T cell receptor beta chain was sequenced during a study of blood T cell repertoires in COVID-19. Study information: COVID-19 samples collected from the United States, Italy and Spain covered acute and convalescent phases. Sources were T cells, B-cell-depleted T cells, or PBMCs; the material itself was cDNA or gDNA.

Enrollment of patients from Seattle took place during active infection, with longitudinal follow-up. Germline V gene sequence: CDR1 MDHEN, CDR2 SYDVKM. V was trimmed by 2 bases and J by 0 bases, leaving 10 bases between them. The CDR3 is 16 amino acids. In the original processing: Using reference gene primer amplification, nucleated cell counts were estimated. Profiling relied on immunoSEQ multiplex PCR, and the TCRdb table lists in-frame clones only, not all of them. That table furnishes V, J and clone size, whereas the DNA furnished D and trimming. The repertoire consists of roughly 250,000 clones, with 65% to 85% occurring once and the leading ten covering around 16%.

The clonotype comes from a person aged 70 to 80 with COVID-19, enrolled during active disease. The sequenced sample consisted of peripheral blood. The J gene is TRBJ1-4, the V gene TRBV28; D is ambiguous. CDR3 coding DNA: TGTGCCAGCAGTTTAGGTCGGCGGACAACTAATGAAAAACTGTTTTTT. As protein: CASSLGRRTTNEKLFF.